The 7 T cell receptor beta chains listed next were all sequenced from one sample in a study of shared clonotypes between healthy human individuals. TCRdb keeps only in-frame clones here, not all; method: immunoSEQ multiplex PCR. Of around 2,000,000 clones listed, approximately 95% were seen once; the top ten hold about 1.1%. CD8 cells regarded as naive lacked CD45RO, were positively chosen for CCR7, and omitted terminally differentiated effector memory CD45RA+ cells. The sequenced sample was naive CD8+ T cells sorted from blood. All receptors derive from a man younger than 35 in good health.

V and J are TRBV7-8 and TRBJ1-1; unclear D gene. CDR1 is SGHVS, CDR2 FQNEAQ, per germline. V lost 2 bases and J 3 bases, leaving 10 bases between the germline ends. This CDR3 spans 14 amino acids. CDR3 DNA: TGTGCCAGCAGCTTACTCGCAGGAGACACTGAAGCTTTCTTT. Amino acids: CASSLLAGDTEAFF. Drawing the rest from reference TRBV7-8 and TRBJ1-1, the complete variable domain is GAGVSQSPRYKVAKRGQDVALRCDPISGHVSLFWYQQALGQGPEFLTYFQNEAQLDKSGLPSDRFFAERPEGSVSTLKIQRTQQEDSAVYLCASSLLAGDTEAFFGQGTRLTVV.

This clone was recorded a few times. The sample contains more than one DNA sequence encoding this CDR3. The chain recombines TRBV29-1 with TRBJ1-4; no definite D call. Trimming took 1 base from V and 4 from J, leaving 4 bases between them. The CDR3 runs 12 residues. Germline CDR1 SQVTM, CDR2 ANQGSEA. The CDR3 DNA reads TGCAGCGTTGAAGCTCGTAATGAAAAACTGTTTTTT. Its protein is CSVEARNEKLFF.

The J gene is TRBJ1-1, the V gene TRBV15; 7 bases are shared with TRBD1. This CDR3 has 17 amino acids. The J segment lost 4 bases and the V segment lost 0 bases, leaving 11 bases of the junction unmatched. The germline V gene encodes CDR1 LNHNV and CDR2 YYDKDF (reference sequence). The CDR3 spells CATSRDLWGRGTTEAFF. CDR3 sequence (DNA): TGTGCCACCAGCAGAGATCTATGGGGCAGGGGGACCACTGAAGCTTTCTTT. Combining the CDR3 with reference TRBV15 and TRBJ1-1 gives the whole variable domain DAMVIQNPRYQVTQFGKPVTLSCSQTLNHNVMYWYQQKSSQAPKLLFHYYDKDFNNEADTPDNFQSRRPNTSFCFLDIRSPGLGDTAMYLCATSRDLWGRGTTEAFFGQGTRLTVV.

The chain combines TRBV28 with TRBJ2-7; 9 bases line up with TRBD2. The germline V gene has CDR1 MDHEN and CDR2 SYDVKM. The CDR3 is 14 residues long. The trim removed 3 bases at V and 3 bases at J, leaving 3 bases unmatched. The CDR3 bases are TGTGCCAGCAGTTTGCGGGGGGGGCACTACGAGCAGTACTTC. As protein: CASSLRGGHYEQYF.

CDR3 in amino acids: CASSVGRTGIQETQYF. The CDR3 region has the DNA TGTGCCAGCAGCGTAGGTAGGACAGGGATTCAAGAGACCCAGTACTTC. This chain connects TRBV9 to TRBJ2-5, with 8 bases aligning to TRBD1. Germline V gives CDR1 SGDLS, CDR2 YYNGEE. V lost 0 bases, J lost 2 bases, and 6 bases stayed unmatched. The CDR3 has 16 amino acids.

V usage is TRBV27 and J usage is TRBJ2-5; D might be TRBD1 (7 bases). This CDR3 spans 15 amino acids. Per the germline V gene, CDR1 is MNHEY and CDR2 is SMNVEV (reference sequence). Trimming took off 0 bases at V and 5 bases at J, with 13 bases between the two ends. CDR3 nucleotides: TGTGCCAGCAGTTTATCCCAGACAGGGAGGGAGACCCAGTACTTC. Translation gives CASSLSQTGRETQYF.

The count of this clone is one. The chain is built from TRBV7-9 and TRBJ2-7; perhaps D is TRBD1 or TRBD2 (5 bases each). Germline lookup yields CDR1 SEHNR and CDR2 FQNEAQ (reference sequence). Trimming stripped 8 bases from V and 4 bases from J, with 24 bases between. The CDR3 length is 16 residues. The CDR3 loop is CASRGEGPQNLYEQYF. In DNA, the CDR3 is TGTGCCAGCCGAGGGGAAGGACCTCAGAATCTATACGAGCAGTACTTC.